These T cell receptor beta chains were read from a single sample in a study of blood T cell repertoires in COVID-19. Generated by immunoSEQ multiplex PCR, the TCRdb table keeps only in-frame clones and is missing some. The table shows some 90,000 clones, with 80% occurring only once. The specimen was peripheral blood. The receptors were gathered from a human donor in a cohort sampled during active COVID-19. Both conserved end residues are trimmed from each CDR3. The D gene is left open where the match is weak.

V: TRBV6-2/TRBV6-3
D: .
CDR3: ASSYRPLKRIPYEQY

V: TRBV9
D: TRBD1
CDR3: ASNRDRVSGTEAF

V: TRBV28
D: .
CDR3: ASTLGEKLF

V: TRBV28
D: .
CDR3: ASSDPTGMDTIY

V: TRBV7-9
D: TRBD2
CDR3: ASSASGSSYEQY

V: TRBV11-2
D: TRBD2
CDR3: ASSGRTSGTYEQY

V: TRBV19
D: TRBD1
CDR3: ASSSRDRGNYGYT

V: TRBV9
D: TRBD1
CDR3: DVPPGGSNTGELF

V: TRBV18
D: TRBD2
CDR3: ASSPPKRAGRNEQF

V: TRBV30
D: TRBD2
CDR3: AWSVGSGRGYEQY

V: TRBV10-3
D: .
CDR3: AISERDTHEQY

V: TRBV18
D: TRBD1
CDR3: ASSPSGQTYEQY

V: TRBV5-1
D: .
CDR3: ASSVDIGGEKLF

V: TRBV24-1
D: .
CDR3: ATSESGRANYGYT

V: TRBV25-1
D: .
CDR3: ASNRGGTHEQY

V: TRBV28
D: TRBD2
CDR3: ASRTAGGPGEQY

V: TRBV28
D: TRBD2
CDR3: ASSWSSGRVGGETQY

V: TRBV2
D: .
CDR3: ASSVGAYGGTYEQY

V: TRBV19
D: TRBD2
CDR3: ASSAGTSGANEQY

V: TRBV11-2
D: .
CDR3: ASSLDRTRSADTQY

V: TRBV4-2
D: .
CDR3: ASSQDRAYSNQPQH

V: TRBV19
D: .
CDR3: ASSISSTVNTEAF

V: TRBV27
D: .
CDR3: ASSIRDYQPQH

V: TRBV5-4
D: TRBD1
CDR3: ASSLQGTYGYT

V: TRBV7-2
D: TRBD2
CDR3: ASSPGGLAGGPYAYEQY

V: TRBV5-1
D: .
CDR3: ASSPTAGSGANVLT

V: TRBV10-3
D: TRBD1
CDR3: AISERQGAGTEAF

V: TRBV29-1
D: TRBD1
CDR3: SVDTGGTEAF

V: TRBV7-9
D: TRBD2
CDR3: ASSPGTSAQQTTREQY

V: TRBV19
D: TRBD1
CDR3: ASSMIRQGAYEQY

V: TRBV10-2
D: .
CDR3: ASRPQAGETQY

V: TRBV5-6
D: TRBD1
CDR3: ASSTVPGQGWDTEAF

V: TRBV19
D: .
CDR3: ASSQDFSSQPQH

V: TRBV5-6
D: .
CDR3: ASSLAPGNTEAF

V: TRBV5-1
D: TRBD2
CDR3: ASGAGDRVEQF

V: TRBV3-1/TRBV3-2
D: TRBD1
CDR3: ASSPIGTAGNSPLH